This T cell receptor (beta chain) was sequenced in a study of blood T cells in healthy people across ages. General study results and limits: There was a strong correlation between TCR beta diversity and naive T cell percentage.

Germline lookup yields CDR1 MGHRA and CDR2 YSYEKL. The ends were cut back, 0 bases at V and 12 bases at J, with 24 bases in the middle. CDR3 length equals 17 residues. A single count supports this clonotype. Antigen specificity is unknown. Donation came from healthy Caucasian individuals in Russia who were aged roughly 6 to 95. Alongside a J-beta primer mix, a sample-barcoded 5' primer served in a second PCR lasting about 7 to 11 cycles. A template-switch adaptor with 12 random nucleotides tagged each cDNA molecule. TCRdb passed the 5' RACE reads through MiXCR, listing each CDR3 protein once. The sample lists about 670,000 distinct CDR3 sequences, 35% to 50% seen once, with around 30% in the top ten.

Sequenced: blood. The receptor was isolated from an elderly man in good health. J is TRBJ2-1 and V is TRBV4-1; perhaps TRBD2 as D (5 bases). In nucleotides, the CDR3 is TGCGCCAGCAGCCAAGAAGCCGAGCTAGTCGCGTCCCGGGGGCAGTTCTTC. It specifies CASSQEAELVASRGQFF.